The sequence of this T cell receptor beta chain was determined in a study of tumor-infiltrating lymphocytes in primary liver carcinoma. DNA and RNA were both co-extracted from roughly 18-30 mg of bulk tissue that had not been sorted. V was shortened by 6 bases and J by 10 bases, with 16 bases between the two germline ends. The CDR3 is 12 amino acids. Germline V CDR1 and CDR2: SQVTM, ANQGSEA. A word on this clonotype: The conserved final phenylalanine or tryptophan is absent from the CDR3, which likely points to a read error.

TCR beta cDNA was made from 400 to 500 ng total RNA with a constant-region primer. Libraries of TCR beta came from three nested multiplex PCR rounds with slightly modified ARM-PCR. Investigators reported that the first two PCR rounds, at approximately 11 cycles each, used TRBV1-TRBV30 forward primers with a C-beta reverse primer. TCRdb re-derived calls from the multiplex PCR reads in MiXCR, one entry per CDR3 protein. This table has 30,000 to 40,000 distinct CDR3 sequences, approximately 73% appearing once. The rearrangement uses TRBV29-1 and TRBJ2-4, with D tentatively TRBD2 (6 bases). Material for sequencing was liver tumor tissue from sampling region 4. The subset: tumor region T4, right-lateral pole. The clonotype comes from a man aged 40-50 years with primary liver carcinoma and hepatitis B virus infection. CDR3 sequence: CSVIHVRGIQYL. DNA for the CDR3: TGCAGCGTAATTCACGTGCGGGGTATTCAGTACCTC.